This TCR beta chain comes out of a study of identifying expanded T cells in peripheral blood. Germline lookup yields CDR1 SQVTM and CDR2 ANQGSEA. This CDR3 has 12 amino acids. Trimming pared 7 bases from V and 1 base from J, leaving 9 bases between. This table comes from immunoSEQ multiplex PCR, and its TCRdb copy is limited to in-frame clones, with some not included. The sample has approximately 100,000 clones; approximately 91% are singletons. The gene calls are TRBV29-1 and TRBJ2-3; D gene uncertain. The sequence was obtained from a person aged 18 to 70 in good health. The sample comprised blood. The CDR3 loop reads CSARTGTDTQYF. CDR3 coding DNA: TGCAGCGCACGAACCGGCACAGATACGCAGTATTTT.